This T cell receptor (beta chain) originates from a study of blood T cell repertoires in COVID-19. Whole-study context: Spain, Italy and the United States supplied samples that represented acute and convalescent COVID-19.

Original processing methods: How many nucleated cells were present was estimated from reference gene primer amplification. Libraries were prepared by immunoSEQ multiplex PCR; TCRdb keeps only in-frame clonotypes and omits some of them. V and J calls and clone size follow that table, whereas D and trimming were derived from the DNA. Seen here are fewer than 400,000 clones, roughly 89% observed once, and the top ten hold 10%. Recruitment covered roughly 24 US areas and drew participants whose ages spanned 18 to 89 years. The study counted Cohort 3 donors as recovered given two negative PCRs, clearance, or symptom resolution. The ends lost 4 bases at V and 4 bases at J; junction bases unmatched: 6. Per germline, CDR1 SGHKS and CDR2 YYEKEE (reference sequence). CDR3 size: 14 residues.

The J gene is TRBJ2-3, the V gene TRBV5-5; 7 bases align to TRBD1. Sequencing was done on a sample of PBMCs or T cells enriched from blood (not recorded which). This TCR was recovered from a woman aged 50 to 60 who had recovered from COVID-19. Written as DNA, the CDR3 is TGTGCCAGCAGCGACAGGGCATGGGCAGATACGCAGTATTTT. Translation gives CASSDRAWADTQYF.